This T cell receptor beta chain was found in a study of PD-1 blockade in classical Hodgkin lymphoma. Whole-study findings and limits: Complete responders had baseline diversity similar to newly diagnosed patients.

Method: immunoSEQ multiplex PCR; TCRdb's copy keeps in-frame clones and lacks some. In the table there are more than 140,000 clones, around 84% of which are singletons. Turning to this clone: Its antigen is currently unknown.

Autologous stem cell transplantation was followed by relapse in every patient, and brentuximab vedotin exposure varied. Classifying best responses yielded complete response, partial response or progressive disease. This clonotype was sampled from a human donor with classical Hodgkin lymphoma. Sequencing was performed on peripheral blood mononuclear cells (PBMCs), taken before the second cycle of nivolumab.

The CDR3 region is CSVRDGFWLITDTQYF. The CDR3, as DNA: TGCAGCGTACGGGATGGTTTTTGGCTGATAACAGATACGCAGTATTTT. V gene TRBV29-1 combines with J gene TRBJ2-3; D perhaps matches TRBD2 (5 bases). Deletions cut 6 bases from V and 3 bases from J, with 22 bases between. CDR3 length equals 16 residues. CDR1 and CDR2 from the germline V gene are SQVTM and ANQGSEA.